This T cell receptor beta chain was profiled in a study of OX40 agonist ivuxolimab in advanced cancers. About the study: Mean age approximately 55 years, range about 20 to 85; about 85% male. Findings and limits, study-wide: The antigen specificity of the peripheral T cells (those that were expanded) was not determined.

The germline V gene encodes CDR1 SNHLY and CDR2 FYNNEI. The CDR3 has 14 residues. Deletions cut 4 bases from V and 5 bases from J, with 9 bases between. This clone has just a few counts. Its target is unknown. This table comes from immunoSEQ multiplex PCR, and its TCRdb copy is limited to in-frame clones, with some not included. Of 81,000 or so clones detected, 93% appear once; the ten largest clones hold roughly an eighth. This sequence originates from an adult with an advanced solid tumor such as melanoma, head and neck, liver or kidney cancer. The specimen comprised CD4+ or CD8+ T cells sorted from blood, sampled in a trial of the OX40 agonist ivuxolimab. The chain joins TRBV2 to TRBJ1-6, with D uncertain. CDR3 amino acids: CASSGWADNSPLHF. The CDR3, as DNA: TGTGCCAGCAGTGGTTGGGCTGATAATTCACCCCTCCACTTT. Based on the CDR3 plus reference TRBV2 and TRBJ1-6, the full variable domain is EPEVTQTPSHQVTQMGQEVILRCVPISNHLYFYWYRQILGQKVEFLVSFYNNEISEKSEIFDDQFSVERPDGSNFTLKIRSTKLEDSAMYFCASSGWADNSPLHFGNGTRLTVT.